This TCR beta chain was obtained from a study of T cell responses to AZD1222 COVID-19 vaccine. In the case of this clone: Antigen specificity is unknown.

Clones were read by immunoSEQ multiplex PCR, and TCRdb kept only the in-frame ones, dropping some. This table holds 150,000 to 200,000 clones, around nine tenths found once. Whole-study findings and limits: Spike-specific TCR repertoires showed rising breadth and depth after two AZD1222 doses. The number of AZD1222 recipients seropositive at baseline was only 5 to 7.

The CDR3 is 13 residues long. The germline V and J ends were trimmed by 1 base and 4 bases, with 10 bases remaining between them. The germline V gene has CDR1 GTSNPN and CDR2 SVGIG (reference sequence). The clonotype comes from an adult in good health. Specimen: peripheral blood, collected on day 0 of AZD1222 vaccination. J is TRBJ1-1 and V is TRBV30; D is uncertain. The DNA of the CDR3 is TGTGCCTGGAGTGGGAGTGACACCACTGAAGCTTTCTTT. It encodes CAWSGSDTTEAFF.